Included here is one T cell receptor beta chain sequence, with context. The antigen is undetermined. The entry originates in a study of shared clonotypes between healthy human individuals. V shed 4 bases and J shed 4 bases, with 6 bases lying between them. In germline, CDR1 is SGHRS, CDR2 YFSETQ. The CDR3 covers 12 residues. Using immunoSEQ multiplex PCR, the repertoire was profiled, and TCRdb retains in-frame clones only, with some absent. The sample has just under 95,000 clones; over 60% are singletons. Study-level results: Larger richness was generally estimated for naive than memory subsets. Sharing across four donors was highest in naive CD4 (roughly 5%) and lowest in memory CD8 (around 0.4%). Only blood underwent sampling, and tissue repertoires likely differ. Inspection by rarefaction showed sorted-subset sequencing to be incomplete despite large depth.

The chain is built from TRBV5-1 and TRBJ2-1; D unclear. Sequences were obtained from memory CD8+ T cells sorted from blood. Subset defined: CD45RO+ cells pooled with CCR7-negative TemRA cells. The receptor's source is a man aged 25-45 years in good health. CDR3 region: CASSVKYNEQFF. The CDR3 region has the DNA TGCGCCAGCAGCGTGAAGTACAATGAGCAGTTCTTC.